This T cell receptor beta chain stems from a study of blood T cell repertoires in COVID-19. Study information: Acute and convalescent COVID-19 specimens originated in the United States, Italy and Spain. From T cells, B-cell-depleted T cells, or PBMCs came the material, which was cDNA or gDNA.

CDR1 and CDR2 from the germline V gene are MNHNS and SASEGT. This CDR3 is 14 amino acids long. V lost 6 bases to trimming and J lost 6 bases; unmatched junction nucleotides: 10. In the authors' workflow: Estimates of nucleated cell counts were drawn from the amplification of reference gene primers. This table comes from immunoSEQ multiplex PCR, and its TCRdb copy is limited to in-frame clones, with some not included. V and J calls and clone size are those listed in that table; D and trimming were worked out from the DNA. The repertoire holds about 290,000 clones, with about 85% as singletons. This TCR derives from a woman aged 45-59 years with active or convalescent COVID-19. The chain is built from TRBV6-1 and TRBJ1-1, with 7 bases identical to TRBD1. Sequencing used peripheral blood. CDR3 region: CASRPDRVAAEAFF. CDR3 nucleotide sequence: TGTGCCAGCAGGCCCGACAGGGTGGCAGCTGAAGCTTTCTTT.